The 22 T cell receptor beta chains reported below all come from one sample, sequenced in a study of Graves' ophthalmopathy and Graves' hyperthyroidism. Scientists amplified the TCR beta CDR3 regions from RNA transcripts. HTBI-primed RT-PCR formed the first round, and a multiplex PCR formed the second. MiXCR, applied by TCRdb to the multiplex PCR reads, yields one record per CDR3 protein. The sample holds around 1,200,000 distinct CDR3 sequences, less than 45% seen once. The sequenced sample was peripheral blood or thyroid tissue (not recorded which). The receptors here all came from an adult man with Graves' hyperthyroidism.

The CDR3 protein is CASSFVEGGRDTQYF. The CDR3 nucleotides are TGTGCCAGCAGCTTTGTTGAGGGAGGTCGAGATACGCAGTATTTT. V gene TRBV5-6 combines with J gene TRBJ2-3; possible D gene TRBD2, 6 bases. The CDR3 totals 15 residues. Germline assignment: CDR1 SGHDT and CDR2 YYEEEE. V lost 2 bases, J lost 5 bases, and 15 bases lay in between.

This clonotype was picked up many times. The chain couples TRBV7-2 to TRBJ1-4; D is uncertain. Trimming removed 1 base from V and 2 bases from J, with 17 bases in between. Per the germline V gene, CDR1 is SGHTA and CDR2 is FQGNSA. This CDR3 spans 18 amino acids. The CDR3 DNA sequence: TGTGCCAGCAGCTTAGTCCGAGGGTACGGTTTGACTAATGAAAAACTGTTTTTT. It yields the protein CASSLVRGYGLTNEKLFF.

This clonotype was seen ten or more times. The rearrangement uses TRBV7-9 and TRBJ1-1; unclear D gene. The CDR3 contains 14 residues. The V gene's germline CDR1 is SEHNR and CDR2 FQNEAQ (reference sequence). V gave up 1 base and J gave up 0 bases, with 6 bases separating them. The DNA of the CDR3 is TGTGCCAGCAGCTTAGGAGCGATGAACACTGAAGCTTTCTTT. It specifies CASSLGAMNTEAFF.

This clonotype was counted a single time. A much larger clone is a single base away; this may be a read error. Since the CDR3 does not end with the conserved phenylalanine or tryptophan, this likely comes from a read error. The V gene is TRBV5-1, the J gene TRBJ1-2; no clear D gene. The CDR3 sequence is 15 residues long. Germline lookup yields CDR1 SGHRS and CDR2 YFSETQ. Trimming stripped 0 bases from V and 3 bases from J, with 12 bases between. The CDR3 bases are TGCGCCAGCAGCTTGGCCTGGGAAGGAGACTATGGCTACACCCTC. Amino acid sequence: CASSLAWEGDYGYTL.

This clonotype was seen only once. The chain recombines TRBV7-9 with TRBJ1-3, with 7 bases lining up with TRBD1. This CDR3 comprises 17 residues. Trimming cost V 4 bases and J 2 bases; bases outside gene matches: 11. Per the germline V gene, CDR1 is SEHNR and CDR2 is FQNEAQ (reference sequence). This chain's CDR3 is CASSSDRRGDTGNTIYF. The CDR3 DNA sequence: TGTGCCAGCAGCTCGGACAGGCGGGGCGACACTGGAAACACCATATATTTT.

This chain connects TRBV30 to TRBJ1-1; D is possibly TRBD1 (6 bases). The CDR3 extends over 11 amino acids. Germline V gives CDR1 GTSNPN, CDR2 SVGIG (reference sequence). V dropped 4 bases and J dropped 4 bases, with 7 bases sitting between them. This chain's CDR3 is CAWIRGTEAFF. As DNA, the CDR3 is TGTGCCTGGATCAGGGGCACTGAAGCTTTCTTT. Drawing the rest from reference TRBV30 and TRBJ1-1, the complete variable domain is SQTIHQWPATLVQPVGSPLSLECTVEGTSNPNLYWYRQAAGRGLQLLFYSVGIGQISSEVPQNLSASRPQDRQFILSSKKLLLSDSGFYLCAWIRGTEAFFGQGTRLTVV.

The chain recombines TRBV9 with TRBJ1-5, with 10 nucleotides matching TRBD1. V trimming: 3 bases; J trimming: 3 bases; junction bases outside the gene matches: 9. Looked up from germline, CDR1 is SGDLS and CDR2 is YYNGEE. There are 17 residues in the CDR3. The chain's CDR3 is CASSATSGQGNNQPQHF. CDR3 nucleotides: TGTGCCAGCAGCGCGACCTCGGGACAGGGGAACAATCAGCCCCAGCATTTT.

The gene calls are TRBV12-3 or TRBV12-4 and TRBJ2-7; 7 positions match TRBD1. The trim removed 4 bases at V and 7 bases at J, leaving 7 bases unmatched. The CDR3 has 13 amino acids. The CDR3 nucleotides read TGTGCCAGCAGTTACCCGGACAGGCGGGAGCAGTACTTC. Protein: CASSYPDRREQYF.

This clonotype was seen more than once but under ten times. One end of the junction varies from germline; a read error may be responsible. This chain connects TRBV7-2 to TRBJ1-5; no reliable D call. This CDR3 has 13 amino acids. Germline CDR1 SGHTA, CDR2 FQGNSA. CDR3 DNA sequence: TGTGCCAACAGCCTTGGAGGGAGTCAGCCCCAGCATTTT. It is translated as CANSLGGSQPQHF.

On this clonotype itself: Given a much more abundant clone one base away, this may be a read error. This sequence joins TRBV7-8 and TRBJ1-2, with D possibly being TRBD1 (5 bases). The CDR3 covers 15 residues. Germline V gene data show CDR1 as SGHVS and CDR2 as FQNEAQ. Written as DNA, the CDR3 is TGCGCCAGCAGCCAAGATGAGGGGCTAGTCTATGGCTACACCTTC. Translation: CASSQDEGLVYGYTF.

The V gene is TRBV4-1, the J gene TRBJ2-7, with 7 bases that match TRBD1. The junction had 7 bases not matched to a gene; V was cut back by 5 bases and J by 3 bases. CDR3 length: 14 amino acids. From germline, CDR1 is MGHRA and CDR2 YSYEKL. CDR3 sequence (DNA): TGCGCCAGCAGCAGGCGGACAGGAGACTACGAGCAGTACTTC. Amino acid sequence: CASSRRTGDYEQYF.

With respect to this clonotype: Sequence at one end of the junction differs from germline and may be a read error. V gene TRBV10-3 combines with J gene TRBJ1-6, with a weak D call TRBD1 (5 bases). Germline loops: CDR1 ENHRY, CDR2 SYGVKD. CDR3 length: 19 residues. DNA for the CDR3: TGTGCCAGCAGTCGGTTCGGGACGACAGAAAGCTCCTATAATTCACCCCTCCACTTT. This translates into CASSRFGTTESSYNSPLHF.

This clonotype has a handful of counts. The V and J genes are TRBV28 and TRBJ2-7, with D uncertain. CDR1 is MDHEN and CDR2 is SYDVKM in the germline V gene. V dropped 7 bases and J dropped 5 bases, with 15 bases sitting between them. CDR3 length equals 13 residues. The CDR3 DNA sequence: TGTGCCAGCACCCCTGGAAACGCGAACGAGCAGTACTTC. Its translation is CASTPGNANEQYF.

This clonotype was observed many times. This chain's CDR3 is CASRPGHAMNTEAFF. CDR3 DNA: TGTGCCAGCAGACCGGGGCACGCCATGAACACTGAAGCTTTCTTT. The chain recombines TRBV6-1 with TRBJ1-1, with D maybe TRBD1 (5 bases). The CDR3 runs to 15 residues. Between the trimmed V and J ends, which lost 6 bases and 0 bases, there was a span of 14 bases. From germline, CDR1 is MNHNS and CDR2 SASEGT.

In this sample, this clonotype turned up many times. CDR3 sequence: CASSAQLVYEQYF. CDR3 coding DNA: TGTGCCAGCAGTGCTCAGCTGGTCTACGAGCAGTACTTC. The chain joins TRBV2 to TRBJ2-7; no clear D. The germline gives CDR1 SNHLY, CDR2 FYNNEI. The CDR3 is 13 amino acids. V was trimmed by 4 bases and J by 3 bases, leaving 10 bases between them.

This chain connects TRBV7-2 to TRBJ2-2, with 7 bases identical to TRBD1. Germline loops: CDR1 SGHTA, CDR2 FQGNSA. V was clipped by 4 bases and J by 9 bases; unmatched bases: 5. This CDR3 has 13 amino acids. The CDR3 coding sequence is TGTGCCAGCAGCTCACAACAGGGGCGGGAGCTGTTTTTT. It yields the protein CASSSQQGRELFF.

With respect to this clonotype: This may be a read error: a much more frequent sequence differs by one nucleotide. The V call is TRBV7-2, the J call TRBJ2-7; 9 nucleotides align to TRBD2. The CDR3 loop spans 16 amino acids. Germline CDR1 SGHTA, CDR2 FQGNSA. Losses at the gene ends were 6 bases for V and 0 bases for J; bases not matched to a gene: 9. CDR3 nucleotides: TGTGCCAGCAGTTACTCGGCGGGAGGGCCCTCCTACGAGCAGTACTTC. This gives the protein CASSYSAGGPSYEQYF.

This clonotype has a count of ten or more. The rearrangement joins TRBV12-3 or TRBV12-4 to TRBJ1-4; no clear D gene. CDR3 length equals 12 residues. V shed 5 bases and J shed 11 bases, with 12 bases lying between them. CDR3 amino acids: CASSPKEEKLFF. In DNA form, the CDR3 reads TGTGCCAGCAGTCCCAAGGAGGAGAAACTGTTTTTT.

The table lists this clonotype with a few counts. Mismatch with germline at one junction end may stem from a read error. The V gene is TRBV10-2, the J gene TRBJ2-7; 8 bases map to TRBD1. Germline V gives CDR1 WSHSY, CDR2 SAAADI. The CDR3 has 15 amino acids. For the CDR3, the DNA is TGTGCCAGCAGCGCTAGGACAGGGAGCTCCTACGAGCAGTACTTC. Translating it yields CASSARTGSSYEQYF.

In this sample, this clonotype turned up many times. The V and J genes are TRBV19 and TRBJ1-5, with D hard to call. With 3 bases removed from V and 3 bases from J, the gap between germline ends came to 9 bases. This CDR3 is built from 14 residues. Germline-derived CDR1 and CDR2 are LNHDA and SQIVND (reference sequence). The CDR3 coding sequence is TGTGCCAGTAGTATTCAAGGGTTCAATCAGCCCCAGCATTTT. It yields the protein CASSIQGFNQPQHF.

In the case of this clonotype: A read error is possible here, since a much larger clone lies one base away. The genes are TRBV20-1 and TRBJ2-5; 11 bases line up with TRBD2. This CDR3 comprises 15 residues. Germline-derived CDR1 and CDR2 are DFQATT and SNEGSKA (reference sequence). CDR3 sequence: CSASGTSGFQGTQYF. DNA of the CDR3: TGCAGTGCTAGTGGGACTAGCGGATTCCAAGGGACCCAGTACTTC.

The chain has TRBV10-3 and TRBJ1-2, with a possible D match to TRBD1 (5 bases). Germline CDR1 is ENHRY and CDR2 is SYGVKD. The CDR3 runs 13 residues. V was shortened by 8 bases and J by 5 bases, with 15 bases between the two germline ends. In DNA form, the CDR3 reads TGTGCCATCTCAACGACAGATCTTTATGGCTACACCTTC. It yields the protein CAISTTDLYGYTF.